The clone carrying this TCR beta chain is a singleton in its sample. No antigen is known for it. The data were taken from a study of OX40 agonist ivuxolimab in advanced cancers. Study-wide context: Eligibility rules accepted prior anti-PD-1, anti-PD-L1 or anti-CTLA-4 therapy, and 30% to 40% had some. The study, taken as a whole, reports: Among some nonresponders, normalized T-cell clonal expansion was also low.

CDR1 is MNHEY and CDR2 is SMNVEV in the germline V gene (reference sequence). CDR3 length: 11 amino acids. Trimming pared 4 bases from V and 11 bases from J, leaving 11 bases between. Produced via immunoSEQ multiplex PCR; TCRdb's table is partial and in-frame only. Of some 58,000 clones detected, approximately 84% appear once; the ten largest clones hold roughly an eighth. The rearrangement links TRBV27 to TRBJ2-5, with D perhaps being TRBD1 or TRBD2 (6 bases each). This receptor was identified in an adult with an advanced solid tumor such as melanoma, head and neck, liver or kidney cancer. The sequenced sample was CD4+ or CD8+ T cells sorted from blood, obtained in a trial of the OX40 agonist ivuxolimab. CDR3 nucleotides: TGTGCCAGCAGTTGGGGGGCCACGCAGTACTTC. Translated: CASSWGATQYF.